The rows below give T cell receptor beta chains drawn from one sample of a study of cytomegalovirus exposure and HLA in healthy donors. Here immunoSEQ multiplex PCR was the method, and the copy in TCRdb shows in-frame clones only, minus some. This table holds approximately 200,000 clones, about 91% found once. The sequenced sample consisted of PBMCs. These receptors all stem from a young woman in good health and CMV-seronegative. The CDR3 runs from the conserved cysteine through the conserved F or W. D genes are given only for firm matches. Size is omitted from some rows. Given values are once, few, many or a class for expanded clones.

d_gene: NA
v_gene: TRBV7-6
abundance: NA
j_gene: TRBJ2-2
CDR3nt: TGTGCCAGCAGCTCAGTCTTCCCCGGGGAGCTGTTTTTT
CDR3aa: CASSSVFPGELFF

d_gene: NA
v_gene: TRBV11-2
abundance: NA
j_gene: TRBJ2-7
CDR3nt: TGTGCCAGCAGCTTAGGGACAACCTATTCTAACTCCTACGAGCAGTACTTC
CDR3aa: CASSLGTTYSNSYEQYF

d_gene: TRBD2
v_gene: TRBV5-1
abundance: NA
j_gene: TRBJ2-7
CDR3nt: TGCGCCAGCAGCACCCTCGGGGCGGGAGCCTACGAGCAGTACTTC
CDR3aa: CASSTLGAGAYEQYF

d_gene: TRBD1
v_gene: TRBV2
abundance: NA
j_gene: TRBJ1-2
CDR3nt: TGTGCCAGCAGTGATTTGGGGAATGTATTGGGACAGACTTATGGCTACACCTTC
CDR3aa: CASSDLGNVLGQTYGYTF

d_gene: TRBD2
v_gene: TRBV6-5
abundance: once
j_gene: TRBJ2-1
CDR3nt: TGTGCCAGCAGTTTGACTACTAGCGGGGAGCAGTTCTTC
CDR3aa: CASSLTTSGEQFF

d_gene: TRBD1
v_gene: TRBV5-6
abundance: NA
j_gene: TRBJ1-2
CDR3nt: TGTGCCAGCAGCCGAAGACAGGGCGGCTATGGCTACACCTTC
CDR3aa: CASSRRQGGYGYTF

d_gene: TRBD2
v_gene: TRBV2
abundance: NA
j_gene: TRBJ2-5
CDR3nt: TGTGCCAGCATTGGGTTAGCGGGGACGGGGTACCAAGAGACCCAGTACTTC
CDR3aa: CASIGLAGTGYQETQYF

d_gene: TRBD2
v_gene: TRBV6-1
abundance: NA
j_gene: TRBJ2-1
CDR3nt: TGTGCCAGCAGTGAGCTAATGGGAGGGTCCAATGAGCAGTTCTTC
CDR3aa: CASSELMGGSNEQFF

d_gene: TRBD2
v_gene: TRBV28
abundance: NA
j_gene: TRBJ2-5
CDR3nt: TGTGCCAGCAGCGATGGGACTAGCGGGGGCCATGGGACCCAGTACTTC
CDR3aa: CASSDGTSGGHGTQYF

d_gene: TRBD1
v_gene: TRBV9
abundance: NA
j_gene: TRBJ1-3
CDR3nt: TGTGCCAGCAGCGACGGGGACAGGGCTAACACCATATATTTT
CDR3aa: CASSDGDRANTIYF

d_gene: NA
v_gene: TRBV5-1
abundance: NA
j_gene: TRBJ2-1
CDR3nt: TGCGCCAGCAGCTTAGCAGGGGTCCTAACGGACGACAATGAGCAGTTCTTC
CDR3aa: CASSLAGVLTDDNEQFF

d_gene: TRBD2
v_gene: TRBV19
abundance: once
j_gene: TRBJ2-2
CDR3nt: TGTGCCAGTAGTATTCAGGCGGGAGGGCCCGGGGAGCTGTTTTTT
CDR3aa: CASSIQAGGPGELFF

d_gene: NA
v_gene: TRBV13
abundance: NA
j_gene: TRBJ2-5
CDR3nt: TGTGCCAGCAGCTTAGAACCCGGGACTTCAACGGAGACCCAGTACTTC
CDR3aa: CASSLEPGTSTETQYF

d_gene: TRBD2
v_gene: TRBV6-1
abundance: NA
j_gene: TRBJ2-3
CDR3nt: TGTGCCAGCAGTGAAGGACTAGCGGGAGGTGATACGCAGTATTTT
CDR3aa: CASSEGLAGGDTQYF

d_gene: NA
v_gene: TRBV29-1
abundance: once
j_gene: TRBJ1-1
CDR3nt: TGCAGCGTTGACGAGCGGGCGTCGGGCAGGACTGAAGCTTTCTTT
CDR3aa: CSVDERASGRTEAFF

d_gene: TRBD1
v_gene: TRBV4-1
abundance: NA
j_gene: TRBJ2-3
CDR3nt: TGCGCCAGCAGCCTCGTTACCGGGACAGGGAGCACAGATACGCAGTATTTT
CDR3aa: CASSLVTGTGSTDTQYF

d_gene: NA
v_gene: TRBV5-6
abundance: once
j_gene: TRBJ2-6
CDR3nt: TGTGCCAGCAGCTTGCGGAGGGACTCTGGGGCCAACGTCCTGACTTTC
CDR3aa: CASSLRRDSGANVLTF

d_gene: TRBD2
v_gene: TRBV27
abundance: NA
j_gene: TRBJ2-1
CDR3nt: TGTGCCAGCAGTTCCCCTACTAGCGGGACCTACAATGAGCAGTTCTTC
CDR3aa: CASSSPTSGTYNEQFF

d_gene: TRBD2
v_gene: TRBV6-1
abundance: NA
j_gene: TRBJ2-1
CDR3nt: TGTGCCAGCAGTGAGGGGCGGGAGGTGATCAATGAGCAGTTCTTC
CDR3aa: CASSEGREVINEQFF

d_gene: TRBD2
v_gene: TRBV27
abundance: NA
j_gene: TRBJ2-1
CDR3nt: TGTGCCAGCAGTTTTCACCTAGCGGGAGGGCCGACCAATGAGCAGTTCTTC
CDR3aa: CASSFHLAGGPTNEQFF

d_gene: NA
v_gene: TRBV6-5
abundance: NA
j_gene: TRBJ2-6
CDR3nt: TGTGCCAGCAGTTACTCGACACCAGGGGCCAACGTCCTGACTTTC
CDR3aa: CASSYSTPGANVLTF